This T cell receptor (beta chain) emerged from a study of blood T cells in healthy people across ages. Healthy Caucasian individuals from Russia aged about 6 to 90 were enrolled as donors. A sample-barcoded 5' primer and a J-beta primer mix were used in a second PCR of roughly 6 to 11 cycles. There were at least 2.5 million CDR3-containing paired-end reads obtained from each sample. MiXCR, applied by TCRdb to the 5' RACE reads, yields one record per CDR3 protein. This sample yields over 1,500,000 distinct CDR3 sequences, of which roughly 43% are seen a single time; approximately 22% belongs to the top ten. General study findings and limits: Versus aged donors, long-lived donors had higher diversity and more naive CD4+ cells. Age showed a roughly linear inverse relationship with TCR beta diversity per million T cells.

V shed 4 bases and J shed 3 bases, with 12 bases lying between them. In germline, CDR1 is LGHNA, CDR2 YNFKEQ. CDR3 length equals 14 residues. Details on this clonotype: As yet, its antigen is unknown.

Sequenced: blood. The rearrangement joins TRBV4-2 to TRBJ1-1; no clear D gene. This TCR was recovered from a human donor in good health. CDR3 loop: CASSRLKVDTEAFF. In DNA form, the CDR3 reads TGTGCCAGCAGCCGCCTTAAAGTGGACACTGAAGCTTTCTTT.